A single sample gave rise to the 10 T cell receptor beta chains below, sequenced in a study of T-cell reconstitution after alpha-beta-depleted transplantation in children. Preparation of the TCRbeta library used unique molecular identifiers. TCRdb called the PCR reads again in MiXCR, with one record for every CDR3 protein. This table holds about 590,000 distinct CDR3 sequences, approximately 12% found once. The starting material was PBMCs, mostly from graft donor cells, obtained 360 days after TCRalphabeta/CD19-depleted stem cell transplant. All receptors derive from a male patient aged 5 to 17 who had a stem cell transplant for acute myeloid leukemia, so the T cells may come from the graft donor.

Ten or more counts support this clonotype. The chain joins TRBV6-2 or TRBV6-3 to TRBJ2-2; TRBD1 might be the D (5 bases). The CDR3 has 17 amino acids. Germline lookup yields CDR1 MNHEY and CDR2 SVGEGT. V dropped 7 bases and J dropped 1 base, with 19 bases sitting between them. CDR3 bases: TGTGCCAGCATCGTTTCAGGGTTCGGCGGGAACACCGGGGAGCTGTTTTTT. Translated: CASIVSGFGGNTGELFF.

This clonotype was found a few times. As DNA, the CDR3 is TGTGCCAGCAGCCCAATCGGACTAGCGGGAGGGCCAGTCACCGGGGAGCTGTTTTTT. Residues: CASSPIGLAGGPVTGELFF. The chain links TRBV4-2 to TRBJ2-2, with TRBD2 matching 15 bases. The trim removed 4 bases at V and 4 bases at J, leaving 10 bases unmatched. The CDR3 totals 19 residues. Germline CDR1 LGHNA, CDR2 YNFKEQ.

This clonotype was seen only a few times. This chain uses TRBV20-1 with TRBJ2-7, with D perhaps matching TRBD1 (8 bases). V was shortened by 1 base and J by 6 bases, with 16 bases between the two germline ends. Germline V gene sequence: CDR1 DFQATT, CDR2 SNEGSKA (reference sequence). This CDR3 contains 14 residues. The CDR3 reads CSARAAGGGGEQYF. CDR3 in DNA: TGCAGTGCTAGAGCGGCAGGGGGCGGGGGCGAGCAGTACTTC.

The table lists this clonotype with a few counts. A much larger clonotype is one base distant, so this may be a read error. The CDR3 DNA sequence: TGTGCCAGCAGCTTAATCGACGAGCAGTACTTC. This gives the protein CASSLIDEQYF. This rearrangement joins TRBV5-5 to TRBJ2-7, with D unresolved. This CDR3 has 11 residues. The germline V gene encodes CDR1 SGHKS and CDR2 YYEKEE (reference sequence). V dropped 2 bases and J dropped 5 bases, with 5 bases sitting between them.

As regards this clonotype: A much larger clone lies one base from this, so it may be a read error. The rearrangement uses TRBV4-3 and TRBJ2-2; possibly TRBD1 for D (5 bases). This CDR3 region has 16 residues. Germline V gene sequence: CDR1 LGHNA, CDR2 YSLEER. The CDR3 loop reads CTSSQEQSGWAGELFF. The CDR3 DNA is TGCACCAGCAGCCAAGAGCAATCAGGGTGGGCCGGGGAGCTGTTTTTT.

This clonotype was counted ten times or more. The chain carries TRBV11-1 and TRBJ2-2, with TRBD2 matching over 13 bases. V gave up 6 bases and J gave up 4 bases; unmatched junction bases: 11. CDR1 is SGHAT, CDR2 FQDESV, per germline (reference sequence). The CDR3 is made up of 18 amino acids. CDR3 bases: TGTGCCAGCAGGGGTCGGACTAGCGGGAGCCGGAGCACCGGGGAGCTGTTTTTT. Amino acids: CASRGRTSGSRSTGELFF.

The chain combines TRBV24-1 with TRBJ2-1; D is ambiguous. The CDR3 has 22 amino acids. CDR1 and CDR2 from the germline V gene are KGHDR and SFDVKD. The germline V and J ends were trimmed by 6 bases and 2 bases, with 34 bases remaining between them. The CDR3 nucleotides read TGTGCCACCAGTCGGATCCCGCTTCGTTCACTGAGCCGGGCTCCTGCCTACAATGAGCAGTTCTTC. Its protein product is CATSRIPLRSLSRAPAYNEQFF.

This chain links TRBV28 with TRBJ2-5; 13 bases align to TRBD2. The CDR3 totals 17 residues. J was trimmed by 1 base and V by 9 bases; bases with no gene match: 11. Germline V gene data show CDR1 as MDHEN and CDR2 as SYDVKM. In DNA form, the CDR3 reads TGTGCCAGTTGTACTAGCGGGAGGGCCAGTGGCCAAGAGACCCAGTACTTC. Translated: CASCTSGRASGQETQYF.

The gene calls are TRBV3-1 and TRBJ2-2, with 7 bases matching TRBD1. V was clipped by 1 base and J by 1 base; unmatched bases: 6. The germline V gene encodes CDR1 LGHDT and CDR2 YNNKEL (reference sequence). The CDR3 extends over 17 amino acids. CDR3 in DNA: TGTGCCAGCAGCCAAGGGAGACAGGGTATGAACACCGGGGAGCTGTTTTTT. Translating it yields CASSQGRQGMNTGELFF.

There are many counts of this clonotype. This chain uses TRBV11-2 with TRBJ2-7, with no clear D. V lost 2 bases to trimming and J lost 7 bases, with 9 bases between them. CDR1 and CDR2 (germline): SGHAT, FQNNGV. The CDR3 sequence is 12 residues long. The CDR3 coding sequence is TGTGCCAGCAGCTTACCCCAGAGGGAGCAGTACTTC. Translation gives CASSLPQREQYF.